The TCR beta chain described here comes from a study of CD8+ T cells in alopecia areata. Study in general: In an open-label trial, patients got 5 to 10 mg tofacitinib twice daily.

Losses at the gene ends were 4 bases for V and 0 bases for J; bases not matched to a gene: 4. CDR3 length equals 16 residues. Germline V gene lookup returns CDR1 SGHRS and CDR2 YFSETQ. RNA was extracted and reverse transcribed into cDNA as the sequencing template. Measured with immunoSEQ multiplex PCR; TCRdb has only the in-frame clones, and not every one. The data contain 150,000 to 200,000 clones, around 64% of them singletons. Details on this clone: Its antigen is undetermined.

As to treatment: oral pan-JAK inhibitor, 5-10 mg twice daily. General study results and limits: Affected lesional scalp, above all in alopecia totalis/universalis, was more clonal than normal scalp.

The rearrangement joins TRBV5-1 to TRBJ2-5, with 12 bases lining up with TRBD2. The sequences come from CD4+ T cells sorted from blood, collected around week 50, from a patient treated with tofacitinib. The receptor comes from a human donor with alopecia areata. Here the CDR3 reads CASSAGLAGYQETQYF. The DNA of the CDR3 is TGCGCCAGCAGCGCGGGACTAGCGGGCTACCAAGAGACCCAGTACTTC. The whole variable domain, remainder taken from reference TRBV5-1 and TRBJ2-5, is KAGVTQTPRYLIKTRGQQVTLSCSPISGHRSVSWYQQTPGQGLQFLFEYFSETQRNKGNFPGRFSGRQFSNSRSEMNVSTLELGDSALYLCASSAGLAGYQETQYFGPGTRLLVL.